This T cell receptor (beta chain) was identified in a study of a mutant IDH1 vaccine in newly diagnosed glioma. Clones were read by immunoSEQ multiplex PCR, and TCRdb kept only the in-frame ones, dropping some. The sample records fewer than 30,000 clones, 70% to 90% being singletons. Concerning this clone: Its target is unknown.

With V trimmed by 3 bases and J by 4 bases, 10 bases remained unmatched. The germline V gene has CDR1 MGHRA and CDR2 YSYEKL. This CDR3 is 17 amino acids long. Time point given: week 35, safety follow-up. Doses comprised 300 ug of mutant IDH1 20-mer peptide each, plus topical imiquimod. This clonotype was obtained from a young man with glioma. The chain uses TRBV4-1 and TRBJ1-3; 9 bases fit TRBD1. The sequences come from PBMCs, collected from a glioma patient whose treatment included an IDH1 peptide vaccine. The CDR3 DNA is TGCGCCAGCAGCCAGACCGGGACAGGGTGGGGCGGAAACACCATATATTTT. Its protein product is CASSQTGTGWGGNTIYF.